This T cell receptor beta chain comes out of a study of identical twins. There are 12 residues in the CDR3. Germline CDR1 ENHRY, CDR2 SYGVKD. V gave up 10 bases and J gave up 2 bases; unmatched junction bases: 4. This clonotype was seen more than once but under ten times. TCRdb fed the 5' RACE reads into MiXCR, producing one record per CDR3 protein. The sample contains 600,000 to 800,000 distinct CDR3 sequences, 21% of which appear only once. These data were also filed under a second study, of T cells expressing NK-cell markers.

The receptor comes from a woman younger than 35 in good health. Sequenced material: PBMCs. V gene TRBV10-3 combines with J gene TRBJ2-5; 7 bases are a match to TRBD1. Written as DNA, the CDR3 is TGTGCCACCACAGGGGATCAAGAGACCCAGTACTTC. This translates into CATTGDQETQYF.